This TCR beta chain was captured by sequencing in a study of blood T cells in healthy people across ages. Study observations and caveats: Compared with aged donors, long-lived donors showed fewer expanded clones, suggesting selection. There was no known CMV status for donors, so expanded clonotype changes were possibly confounded.

PCR was performed a second time for about 7 to 11 cycles using a sample-barcoded 5' primer and a J-beta primer mix. With 12 random nucleotides, a template-switch adaptor tagged each individual cDNA molecule. From the 5' RACE reads, TCRdb called clonotypes with MiXCR, one entry per CDR3 protein. Of about 1.7 million distinct CDR3 sequences in the sample, 25% to 30% were seen once. Every participating donor contributed about 10 milliliters of peripheral blood through a draw. This CDR3 has 16 residues. Germline loops: CDR1 DFQATT, CDR2 SNEGSKA (reference sequence). V was pared by 5 bases and J by 4 bases, with 17 bases of the junction left unmatched. The sample holds many counts of this clonotype. Its target is not known.

The sequence was obtained from a woman between 25 and 40 years old in good health. This sequence joins TRBV20-1 and TRBJ2-7, with TRBD1 identical over 7 bases. The sample was blood. CDR3: CSAPDRARGYGYEQYF. The CDR3 bases are TGCAGTGCTCCTGACAGGGCGCGAGGGTATGGGTACGAGCAGTACTTC.